This TCR beta chain was documented in a study of CD8 T cells in ankylosing spondylitis. The CDR3 consists of 14 residues. With 6 bases clipped from V and 3 bases from J, the junction kept 9 bases outside the gene matches. Per the germline V gene, CDR1 is SQVTM and CDR2 is ANQGSEA. Turning to this clonotype: Its antigen is not identified.

One entry per CDR3 protein, called by TCRdb with MiXCR from the 5' RACE reads. The sample contains about 360,000 distinct CDR3 sequences, more than 20% of which appear only once. General observations from the study: Existing reports had already noted some motif variants in reactive arthritis synovial fluid and blood.

This TCR was sampled from a male donor with ankylosing spondylitis or in good health (not recorded which). The chain uses TRBV29-1 and TRBJ2-5, with 8 bases matching TRBD1. The sample consisted of blood, either unsorted or a sorted T cell fraction (not recorded which). Here the CDR3 reads CSVDLGQGEETQYF. DNA for the CDR3: TGCAGCGTGGACCTCGGACAGGGAGAAGAGACCCAGTACTTC.